This TCR beta chain comes out of a study of blood T cell repertoires in COVID-19. Sequencing used immunoSEQ multiplex PCR; TCRdb keeps in-frame clones, though not all of them. This sample has some 120,000 clones, with roughly 88% found just once. The germline V and J ends were trimmed by 6 bases and 7 bases, with 15 bases remaining between them. The CDR3 length is 13 residues. Germline assignment: CDR1 SGHVS and CDR2 FQNEAQ. The TCR was taken from a woman older than 75 with acute or convalescent COVID-19. The sample comprised peripheral blood. V gene TRBV7-8 combines with J gene TRBJ1-2; weak D call: TRBD1 (5 bases). The CDR3 is CASSIRKQAGYTF. The CDR3 nucleotides are TGTGCCAGCAGTATAAGGAAACAGGCTGGCTACACCTTC.